Reported below is one T cell receptor (beta chain). Its binding antigen is unknown. No base-level quality is on record; no much larger clone is a single base apart. This specimen comes from a study of cytomegalovirus exposure and HLA in healthy donors listed by TCRdb under 2017. For the study in its entirety: A later analysis indicated that the 120 or so validation repertoires were generated on the platform also employed for the 600 to 750 repertoires of the first cohort. The study aimed to test whether cataloging public T cell receptors could reveal signatures of past pathogen exposure. In addition to the first cohort of 666 subjects, a separate validation cohort of 130 or so different subjects was used. The study combined high-throughput TCR immunosequencing, statistical association of individual TCRs with disease status, and machine learning to predict cytomegalovirus infection status. Results the study describes overall, beyond this receptor: The validation cohort had no HLA typing available for a later analysis, so co-occurrence within that cohort was assessed over all 130 or so repertoires. The study gave a list of roughly 150 TCR beta chains associated with cytomegalovirus. Of the cluster scores, 85% to 95% were above 0 in a later analysis, which found that TCRs clustered in the first cohort also tended to co-occur in the 120 validation repertoires. Cytomegalovirus status was reported to be diagnosed by the classifier with high specificity and sensitivity in both the original and validation cohorts. A few of the identified cytomegalovirus-associated TCR beta chains were confirmed in vitro to be specific for cytomegalovirus antigens. According to the authors, the approach could potentially be generalized to other disease states and immunological phenotypes. Most TCR sequences were seen in very few donors, while some public TCRs were found in many individuals.

The germline V gene sets CDR1 to SGHRS and CDR2 to YFSETQ. There are 15 amino acids in the CDR3, from cysteine to phenylalanine inclusive. This entry keeps only the CDR3 DNA: 45 bases, framed from base 1. Deletion took 3 bases off V and 0 bases off J, with a span of 12 bases between the germline ends. Library preparation employed the immunoSEQ multiplex PCR assay. The authors processed their data as follows. A statistical classification framework was built for diagnosing cytomegalovirus status from the catalog of TCR beta chain sequences. What TCRdb holds here is the immuneACCESS table cut down to in-frame rearrangements. Part of the clones is not present; checked against another copy, under half of the missing clones reflect an unresolved V gene, and the others are unexplained. V, J and clone size were drawn from that table, and D and trimming were deduced from the DNA. Here the sample has 90,000 to 150,000 clones; over 75% occur a single time. Clones ranked in the top ten supply roughly 6.3% of the sample.

The donors belonged to the validation cohort of about 110 subjects, which was separate from the roughly 700-subject first cohort. Sequences were obtained from PBMCs. This receptor was taken from a woman under 30 in good health and CMV-seropositive. The rearrangement joined TRBV5-1 to TRBJ1-1, and possibly TRBD1, on 6 matching bases. The DNA reads as follows: TGCGCCAGCAGCTCAACAGGGAGTTTGAACACTGAAGCTTTCTTT. Translated, this is CASSSTGSLNTEAFF.